The T cell receptor (beta chain) under discussion was sequenced for a study of blood T cells in healthy people across ages. The CDR3 sequence is 14 residues long. V shed 4 bases and J shed 5 bases, with 14 bases lying between them. Germline CDR1 reads LGHDT; CDR2 reads YNNKEL (reference sequence). The second PCR ran about 6 to 12 cycles with a sample-barcoded 5' primer and J-beta primers. From the 5' RACE reads, TCRdb called clonotypes with MiXCR, one entry per CDR3 protein. The sample lists 910,000 or so distinct CDR3 sequences; about 51% were seen once. This clonotype was counted between two and nine times.

The chain employs TRBV3-1 and TRBJ2-5, with D possibly TRBD1 on 6 matching bases. This clonotype originated in a woman in her sixties in good health. The material sequenced was blood. The CDR3, as DNA: TGTGCCAGCAGCCTAGAAGGACAGTCGGAGACCCAGTACTTC. It yields the protein CASSLEGQSETQYF.